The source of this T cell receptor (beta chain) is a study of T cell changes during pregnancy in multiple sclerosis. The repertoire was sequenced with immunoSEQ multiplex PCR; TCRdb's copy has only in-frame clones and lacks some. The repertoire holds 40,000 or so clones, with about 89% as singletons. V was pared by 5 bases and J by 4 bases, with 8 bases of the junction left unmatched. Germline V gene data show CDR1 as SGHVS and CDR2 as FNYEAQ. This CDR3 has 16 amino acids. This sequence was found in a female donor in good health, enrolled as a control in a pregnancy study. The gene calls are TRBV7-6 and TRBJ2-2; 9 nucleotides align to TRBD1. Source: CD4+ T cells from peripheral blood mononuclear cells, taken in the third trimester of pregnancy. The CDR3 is CASSRDRDSGTGELFF. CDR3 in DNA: TGTGCCAGCAGCCGGGACAGGGACAGCGGCACCGGGGAGCTGTTTTTT.